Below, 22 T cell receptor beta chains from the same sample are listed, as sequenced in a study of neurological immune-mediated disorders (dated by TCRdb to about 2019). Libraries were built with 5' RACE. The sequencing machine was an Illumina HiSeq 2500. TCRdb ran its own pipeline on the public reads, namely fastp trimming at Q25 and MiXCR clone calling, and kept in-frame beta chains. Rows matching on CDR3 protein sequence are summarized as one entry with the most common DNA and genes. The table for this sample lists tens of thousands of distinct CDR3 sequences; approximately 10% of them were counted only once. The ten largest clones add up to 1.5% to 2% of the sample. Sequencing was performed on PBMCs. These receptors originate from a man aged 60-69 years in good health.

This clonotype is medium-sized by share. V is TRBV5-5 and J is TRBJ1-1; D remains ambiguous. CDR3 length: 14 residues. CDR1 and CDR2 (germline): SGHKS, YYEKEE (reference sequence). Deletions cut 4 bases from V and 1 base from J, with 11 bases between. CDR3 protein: CASSNVWGNTEAFF. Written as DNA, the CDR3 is TGTGCCAGCAGCAATGTTTGGGGGAACACTGAAGCTTTCTTT.

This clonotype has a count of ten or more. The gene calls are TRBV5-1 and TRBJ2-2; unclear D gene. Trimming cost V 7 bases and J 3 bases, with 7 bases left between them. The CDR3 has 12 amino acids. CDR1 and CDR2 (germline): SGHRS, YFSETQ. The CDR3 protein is CASDGDTGELFF. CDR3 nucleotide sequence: TGCGCCAGCGATGGAGACACCGGGGAGCTGTTTTTT.

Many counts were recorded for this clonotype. The CDR3 DNA reads as TGTGCCATCAGTGAGTCAGTAGGGACCCGTTCACCCCTCCACTTT. Translated: CAISESVGTRSPLHF. The chain couples TRBV10-3 to TRBJ1-6, with TRBD1 as a possible D gene (5 bases). The CDR3 is made up of 15 amino acids. V lost 0 bases and J 9 bases, leaving 12 bases between the germline ends. Germline V gives CDR1 ENHRY, CDR2 SYGVKD.

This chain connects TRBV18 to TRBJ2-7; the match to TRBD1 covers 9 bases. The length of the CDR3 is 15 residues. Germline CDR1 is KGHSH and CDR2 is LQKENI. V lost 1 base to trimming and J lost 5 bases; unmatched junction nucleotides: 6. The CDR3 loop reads CASSPQGQGVHEQYF. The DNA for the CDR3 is TGTGCCAGCTCACCACAGGGACAGGGTGTACACGAGCAGTACTTC.

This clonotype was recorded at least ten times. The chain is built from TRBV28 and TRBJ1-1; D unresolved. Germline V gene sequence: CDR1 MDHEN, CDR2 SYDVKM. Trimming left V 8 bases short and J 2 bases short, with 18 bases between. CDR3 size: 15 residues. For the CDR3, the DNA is TGTGCCAGCGGTGGTGGATTGGGAGGCAACACTGAAGCTTTCTTT. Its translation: CASGGGLGGNTEAFF. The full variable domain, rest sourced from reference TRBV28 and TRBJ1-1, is DVKVTQSSRYLVKRTGEKVFLECVQDMDHENMFWYRQDPGLGLRLIYFSYDVKMKEKGDIPEGYSVSREKKERFSLILESASTNQTSMYLCASGGGLGGNTEAFFGQGTRLTVV.

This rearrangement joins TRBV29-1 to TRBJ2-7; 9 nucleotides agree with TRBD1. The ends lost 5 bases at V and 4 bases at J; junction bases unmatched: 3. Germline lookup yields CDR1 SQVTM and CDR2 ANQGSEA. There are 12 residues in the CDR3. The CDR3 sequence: CSVPGQGYEQYF. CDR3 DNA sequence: TGCAGCGTTCCGGGACAGGGATACGAGCAGTACTTC.

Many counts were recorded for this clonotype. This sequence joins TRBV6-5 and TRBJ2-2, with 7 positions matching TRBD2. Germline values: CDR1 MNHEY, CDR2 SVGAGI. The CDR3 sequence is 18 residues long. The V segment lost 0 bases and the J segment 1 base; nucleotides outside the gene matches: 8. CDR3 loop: CASSYSSVGGGNTGELFF. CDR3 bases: TGTGCCAGCAGTTACTCGTCGGTGGGCGGGGGGAACACCGGGGAGCTGTTTTTT.

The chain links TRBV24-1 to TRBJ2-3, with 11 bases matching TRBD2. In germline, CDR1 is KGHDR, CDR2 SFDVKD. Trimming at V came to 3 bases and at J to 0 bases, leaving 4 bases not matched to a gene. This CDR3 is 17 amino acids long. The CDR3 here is CATSDGTSGRSTDTQYF. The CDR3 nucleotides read TGTGCCACCAGTGATGGTACTAGCGGGAGAAGCACAGATACGCAGTATTTT.

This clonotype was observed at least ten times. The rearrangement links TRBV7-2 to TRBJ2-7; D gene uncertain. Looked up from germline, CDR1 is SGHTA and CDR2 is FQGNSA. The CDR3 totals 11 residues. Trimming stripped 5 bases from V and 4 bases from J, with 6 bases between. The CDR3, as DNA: TGTGCCAGCAGCCCGAAGTACGAGCAGTACTTC. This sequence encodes CASSPKYEQYF.

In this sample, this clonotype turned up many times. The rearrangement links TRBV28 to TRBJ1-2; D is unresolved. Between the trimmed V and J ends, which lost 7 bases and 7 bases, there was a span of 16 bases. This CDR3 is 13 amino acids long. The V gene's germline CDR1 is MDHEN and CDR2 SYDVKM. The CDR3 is CASTDGRAGGYTF. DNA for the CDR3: TGTGCCAGCACCGACGGAAGGGCAGGTGGCTACACCTTC.

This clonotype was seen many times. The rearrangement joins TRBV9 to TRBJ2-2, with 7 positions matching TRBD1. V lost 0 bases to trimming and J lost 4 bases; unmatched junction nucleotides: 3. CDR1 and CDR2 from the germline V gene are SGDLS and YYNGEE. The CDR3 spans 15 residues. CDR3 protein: CASSVGQGRTGELFF. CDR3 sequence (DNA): TGTGCCAGCAGCGTAGGACAGGGACGCACCGGGGAGCTGTTTTTT. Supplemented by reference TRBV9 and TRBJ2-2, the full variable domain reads DSGVTQTPKHLITATGQRVTLRCSPRSGDLSVYWYQQSLDQGLQFLIQYYNGEERAKGNILERFSAQQFPDLHSELNLSSLELGDSALYFCASSVGQGRTGELFFGEGSRLTVL.

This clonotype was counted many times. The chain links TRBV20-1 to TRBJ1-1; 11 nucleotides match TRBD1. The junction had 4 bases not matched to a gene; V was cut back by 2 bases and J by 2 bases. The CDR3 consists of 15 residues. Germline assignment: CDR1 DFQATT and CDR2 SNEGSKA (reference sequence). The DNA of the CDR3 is TGCAGTGCTAGACCCGGGACAGGGGGAAACACTGAAGCTTTCTTT. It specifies CSARPGTGGNTEAFF.

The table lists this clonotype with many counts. CDR3 residues: CASGDANSPLHF. In DNA form, the CDR3 reads TGTGCCAGCGGGGACGCCAATTCACCCCTCCACTTT. V gene TRBV6-5 combines with J gene TRBJ1-6, with D possibly being TRBD1 (5 bases). Trimming shortened V by 8 bases and J by 7 bases, and 9 bases separated the two germline ends. Germline-derived CDR1 and CDR2 are MNHEY and SVGAGI. The CDR3 sequence is 12 residues long.

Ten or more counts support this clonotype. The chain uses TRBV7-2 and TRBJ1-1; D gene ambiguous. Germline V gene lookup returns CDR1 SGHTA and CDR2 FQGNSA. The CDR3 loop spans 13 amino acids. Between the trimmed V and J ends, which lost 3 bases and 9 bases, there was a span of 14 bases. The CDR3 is CASSFGETAQAFF. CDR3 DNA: TGTGCCAGCAGCTTCGGAGAAACAGCGCAAGCTTTCTTT.

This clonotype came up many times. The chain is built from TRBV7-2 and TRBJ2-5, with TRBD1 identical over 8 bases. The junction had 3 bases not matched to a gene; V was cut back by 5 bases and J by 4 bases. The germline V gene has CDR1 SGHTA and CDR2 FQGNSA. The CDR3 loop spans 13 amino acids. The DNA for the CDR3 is TGTGCCAGCAGCGCAGGGGGCCTAGAGACCCAGTACTTC. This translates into CASSAGGLETQYF.

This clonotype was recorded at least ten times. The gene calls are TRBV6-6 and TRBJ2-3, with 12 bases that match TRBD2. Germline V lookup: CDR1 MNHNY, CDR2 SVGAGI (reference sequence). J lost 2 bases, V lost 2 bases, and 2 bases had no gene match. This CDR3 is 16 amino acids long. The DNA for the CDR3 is TGTGCCAGCAGTTACGGACTAGCGGGGAACACAGATACGCAGTATTTT. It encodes CASSYGLAGNTDTQYF.

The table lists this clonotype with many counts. The CDR3 region has the DNA TGCAGTGCCCACCCCGACAGGGGAGCTGGCTACACCTTC. The encoded protein is CSAHPDRGAGYTF. The J gene is TRBJ1-2, the V gene TRBV20-1; 8 bases agree with TRBD1. With 6 bases clipped from V and 7 bases from J, the junction kept 10 bases outside the gene matches. Per germline, CDR1 DFQATT and CDR2 SNEGSKA (reference sequence). CDR3 length: 13 residues.

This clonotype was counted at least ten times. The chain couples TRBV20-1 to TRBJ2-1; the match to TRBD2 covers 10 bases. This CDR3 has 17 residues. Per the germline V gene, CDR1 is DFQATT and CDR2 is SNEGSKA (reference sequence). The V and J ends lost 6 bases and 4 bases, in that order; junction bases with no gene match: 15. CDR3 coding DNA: TGCAGTGCCGCGGGACTAGCGCAGGGTAGAACTTACAATGAGCAGTTCTTC. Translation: CSAAGLAQGRTYNEQFF.

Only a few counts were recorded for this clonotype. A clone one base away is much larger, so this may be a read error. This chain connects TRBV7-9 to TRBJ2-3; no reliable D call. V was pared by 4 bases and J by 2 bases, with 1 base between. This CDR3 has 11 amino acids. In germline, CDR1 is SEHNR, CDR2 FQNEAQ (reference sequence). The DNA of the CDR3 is TGTGCCAGCAGCTACACAGATACGCAGTATTTT. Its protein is CASSYTDTQYF.

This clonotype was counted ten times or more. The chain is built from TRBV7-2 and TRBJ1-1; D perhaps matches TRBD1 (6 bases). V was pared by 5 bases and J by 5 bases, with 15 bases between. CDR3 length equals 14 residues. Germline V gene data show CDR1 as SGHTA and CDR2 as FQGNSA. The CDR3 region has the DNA TGTGCCAGCAGCCCCGGAGGGGGGGGTACTGAAGCTTTCTTT. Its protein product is CASSPGGGGTEAFF. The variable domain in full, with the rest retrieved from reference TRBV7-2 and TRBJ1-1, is GAGVSQSPSNKVTEKGKDVELRCDPISGHTALYWYRQSLGQGLEFLIYFQGNSAPDKSGLPSDRFSAERTGGSVSTLTIQRTQQEDSAVYLCASSPGGGGTEAFFGQGTRLTVV.

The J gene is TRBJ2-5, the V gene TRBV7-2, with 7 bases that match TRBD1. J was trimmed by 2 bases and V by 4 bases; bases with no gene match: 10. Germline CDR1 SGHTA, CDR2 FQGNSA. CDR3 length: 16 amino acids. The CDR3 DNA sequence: TGTGCCAGCAGCTACGGTTTGGTCAGGGGGCAAGAGACCCAGTACTTC. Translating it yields CASSYGLVRGQETQYF.

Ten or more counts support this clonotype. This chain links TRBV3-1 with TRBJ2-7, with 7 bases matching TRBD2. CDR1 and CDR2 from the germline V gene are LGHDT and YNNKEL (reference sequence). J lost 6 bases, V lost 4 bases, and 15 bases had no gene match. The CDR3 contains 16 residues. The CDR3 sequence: CASSLMSGDPSLEQYF. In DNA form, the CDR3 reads TGTGCCAGCAGCCTTATGAGCGGGGACCCCTCCCTCGAGCAGTACTTC.